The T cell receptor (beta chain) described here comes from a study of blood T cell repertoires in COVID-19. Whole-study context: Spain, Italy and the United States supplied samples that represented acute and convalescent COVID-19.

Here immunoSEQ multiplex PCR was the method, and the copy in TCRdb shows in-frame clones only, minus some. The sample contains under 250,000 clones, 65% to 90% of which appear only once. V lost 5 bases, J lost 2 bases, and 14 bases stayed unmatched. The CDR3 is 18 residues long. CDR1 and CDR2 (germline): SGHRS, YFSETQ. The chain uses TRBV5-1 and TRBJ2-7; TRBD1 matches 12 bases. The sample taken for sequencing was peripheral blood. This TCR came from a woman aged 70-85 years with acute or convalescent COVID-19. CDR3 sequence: CASSLIPGQGAFPYEQYF. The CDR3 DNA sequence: TGCGCCAGCAGTCTAATCCCGGGACAGGGGGCTTTTCCCTACGAGCAGTACTTC. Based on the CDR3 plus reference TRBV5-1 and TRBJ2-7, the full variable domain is KAGVTQTPRYLIKTRGQQVTLSCSPISGHRSVSWYQQTPGQGLQFLFEYFSETQRNKGNFPGRFSGRQFSNSRSEMNVSTLELGDSALYLCASSLIPGQGAFPYEQYFGPGTRLTVT.